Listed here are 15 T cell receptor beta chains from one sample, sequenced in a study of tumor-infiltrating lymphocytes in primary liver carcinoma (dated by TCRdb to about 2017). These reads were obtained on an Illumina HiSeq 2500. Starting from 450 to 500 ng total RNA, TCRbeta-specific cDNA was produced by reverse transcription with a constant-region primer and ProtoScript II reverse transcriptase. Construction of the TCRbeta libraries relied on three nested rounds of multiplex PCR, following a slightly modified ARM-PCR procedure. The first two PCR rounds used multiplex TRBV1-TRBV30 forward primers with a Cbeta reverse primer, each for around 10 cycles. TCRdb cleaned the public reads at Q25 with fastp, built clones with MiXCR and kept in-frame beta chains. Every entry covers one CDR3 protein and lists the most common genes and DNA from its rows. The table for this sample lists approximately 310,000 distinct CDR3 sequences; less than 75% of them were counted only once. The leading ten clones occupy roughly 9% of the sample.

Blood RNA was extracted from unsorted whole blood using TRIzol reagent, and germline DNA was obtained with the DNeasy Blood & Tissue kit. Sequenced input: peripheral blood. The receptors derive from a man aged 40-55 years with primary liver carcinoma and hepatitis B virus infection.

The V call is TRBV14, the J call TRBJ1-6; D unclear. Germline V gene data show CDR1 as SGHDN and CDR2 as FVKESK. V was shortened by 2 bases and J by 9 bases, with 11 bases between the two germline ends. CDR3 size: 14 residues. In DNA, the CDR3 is TGTGCCAGCAGCCAACGTTCAGGTGGTTCACCCCTCCACTTT. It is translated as CASSQRSGGSPLHF.

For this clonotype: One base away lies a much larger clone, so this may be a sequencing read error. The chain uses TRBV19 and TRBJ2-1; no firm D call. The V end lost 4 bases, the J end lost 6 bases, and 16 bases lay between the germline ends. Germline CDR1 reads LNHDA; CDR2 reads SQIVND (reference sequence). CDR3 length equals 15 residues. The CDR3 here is CASSNLTPRVNEQFF. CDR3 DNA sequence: TGTGCCAGTAGTAATTTAACCCCTAGGGTCAATGAGCAGTTCTTC.

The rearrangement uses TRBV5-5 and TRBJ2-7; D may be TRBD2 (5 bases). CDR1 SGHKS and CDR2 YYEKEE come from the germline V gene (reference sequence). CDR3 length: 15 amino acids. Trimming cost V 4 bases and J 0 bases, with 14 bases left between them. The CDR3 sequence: CASSNRLSASYEQYF. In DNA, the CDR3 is TGTGCCAGCAGCAACCGACTATCGGCCTCCTACGAGCAGTACTTC.

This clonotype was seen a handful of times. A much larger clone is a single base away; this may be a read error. The CDR3 DNA reads as TGTGCCAGCAGCCAAGGCACAGATACGCGGTATTTT. Translation: CASSQGTDTRYF. The V and J genes are TRBV6-6 and TRBJ2-3; D call uncertain. Germline CDR1 MNHNY, CDR2 SVGAGI (reference sequence). The CDR3 extends over 12 amino acids.

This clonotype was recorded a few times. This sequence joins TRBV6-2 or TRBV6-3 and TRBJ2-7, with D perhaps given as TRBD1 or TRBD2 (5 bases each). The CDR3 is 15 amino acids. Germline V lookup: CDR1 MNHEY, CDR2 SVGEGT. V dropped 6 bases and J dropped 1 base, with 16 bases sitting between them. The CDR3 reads CASRKGTTASYEQYF. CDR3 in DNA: TGTGCCAGCAGAAAAGGGACGACGGCTTCCTACGAGCAGTACTTC.

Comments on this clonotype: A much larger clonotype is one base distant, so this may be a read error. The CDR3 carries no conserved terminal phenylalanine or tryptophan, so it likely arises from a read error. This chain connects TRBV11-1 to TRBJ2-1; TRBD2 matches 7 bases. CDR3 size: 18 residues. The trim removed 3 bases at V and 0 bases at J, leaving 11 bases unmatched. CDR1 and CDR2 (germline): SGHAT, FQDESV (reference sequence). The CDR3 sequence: CASSLRSGTESSYNEQFL. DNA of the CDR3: TGTGCCAGCAGCTTGAGGAGCGGGACTGAGAGCTCCTACAATGAGCAGTTCTTA.

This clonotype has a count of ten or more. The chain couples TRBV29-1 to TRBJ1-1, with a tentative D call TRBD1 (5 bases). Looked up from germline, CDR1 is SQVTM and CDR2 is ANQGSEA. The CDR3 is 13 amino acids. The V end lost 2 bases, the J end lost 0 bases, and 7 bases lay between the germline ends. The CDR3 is CSVERGMNTEAFF. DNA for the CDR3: TGCAGCGTTGAAAGGGGTATGAACACTGAAGCTTTCTTT.

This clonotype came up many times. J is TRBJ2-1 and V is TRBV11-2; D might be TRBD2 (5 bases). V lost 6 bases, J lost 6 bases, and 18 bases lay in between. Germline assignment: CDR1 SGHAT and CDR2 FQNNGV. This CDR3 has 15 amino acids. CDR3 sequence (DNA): TGTGCCAGCAGTCTAGAGGGCTCGTTTGGCAATGAGCAGTTCTTC. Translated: CASSLEGSFGNEQFF.

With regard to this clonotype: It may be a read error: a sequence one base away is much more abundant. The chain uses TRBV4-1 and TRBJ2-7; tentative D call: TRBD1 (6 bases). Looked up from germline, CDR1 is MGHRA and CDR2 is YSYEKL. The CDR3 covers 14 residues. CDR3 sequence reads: CSSSPADSPTEQYF. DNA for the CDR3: TGCTCCAGCAGCCCGGCGGACAGTCCTACGGAGCAGTACTTC.

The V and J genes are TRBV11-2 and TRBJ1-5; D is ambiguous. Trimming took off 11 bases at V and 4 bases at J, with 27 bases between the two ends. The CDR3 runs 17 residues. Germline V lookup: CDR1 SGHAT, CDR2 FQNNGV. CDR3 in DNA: TGTGCCTGCGGCTTCCGCCCACGTCGTACAGAGAATCAGCCCCAGCATTTT. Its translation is CACGFRPRRTENQPQHF.

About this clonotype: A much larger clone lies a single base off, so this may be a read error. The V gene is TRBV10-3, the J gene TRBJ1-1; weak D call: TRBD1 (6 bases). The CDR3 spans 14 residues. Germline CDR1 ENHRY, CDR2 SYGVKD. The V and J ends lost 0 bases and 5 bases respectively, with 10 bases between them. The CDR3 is CAISESRGATEAFF. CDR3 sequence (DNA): TGTGCCATCAGTGAGTCACGGGGGGCGACTGAAGCTTTCTTT.

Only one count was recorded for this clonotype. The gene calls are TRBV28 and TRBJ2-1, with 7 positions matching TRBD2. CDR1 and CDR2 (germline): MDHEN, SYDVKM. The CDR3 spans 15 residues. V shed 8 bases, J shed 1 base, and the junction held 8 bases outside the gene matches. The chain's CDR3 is CASSLSGPSYNEQFF. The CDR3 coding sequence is TGTGCCAGCTCCCTTAGCGGGCCTTCCTACAATGAGCAGTTCTTC.

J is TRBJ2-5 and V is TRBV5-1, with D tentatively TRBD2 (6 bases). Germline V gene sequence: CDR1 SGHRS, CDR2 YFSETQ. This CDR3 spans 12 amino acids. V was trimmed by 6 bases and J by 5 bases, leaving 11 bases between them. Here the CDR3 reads CASNRGGETQYF. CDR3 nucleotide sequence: TGCGCCAGCAACCGGGGAGGTGAGACCCAGTACTTC.

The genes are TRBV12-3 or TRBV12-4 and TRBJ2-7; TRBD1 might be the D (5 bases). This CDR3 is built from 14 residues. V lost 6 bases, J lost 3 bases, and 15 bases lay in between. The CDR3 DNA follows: TGTGCCAGCAGCCCCCAACAGGCTTTCTACGAGCAGTACTTC. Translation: CASSPQQAFYEQYF.

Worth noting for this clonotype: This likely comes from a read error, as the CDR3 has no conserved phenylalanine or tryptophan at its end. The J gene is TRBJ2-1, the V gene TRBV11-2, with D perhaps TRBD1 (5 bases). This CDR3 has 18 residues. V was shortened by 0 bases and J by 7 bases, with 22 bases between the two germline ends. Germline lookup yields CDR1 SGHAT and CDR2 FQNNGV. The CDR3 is CASSLDWSGADYYNEQFS. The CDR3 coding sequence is TGTGCCAGCAGCTTAGACTGGAGTGGGGCCGATTACTATAATGAGCAGTTCTCC.